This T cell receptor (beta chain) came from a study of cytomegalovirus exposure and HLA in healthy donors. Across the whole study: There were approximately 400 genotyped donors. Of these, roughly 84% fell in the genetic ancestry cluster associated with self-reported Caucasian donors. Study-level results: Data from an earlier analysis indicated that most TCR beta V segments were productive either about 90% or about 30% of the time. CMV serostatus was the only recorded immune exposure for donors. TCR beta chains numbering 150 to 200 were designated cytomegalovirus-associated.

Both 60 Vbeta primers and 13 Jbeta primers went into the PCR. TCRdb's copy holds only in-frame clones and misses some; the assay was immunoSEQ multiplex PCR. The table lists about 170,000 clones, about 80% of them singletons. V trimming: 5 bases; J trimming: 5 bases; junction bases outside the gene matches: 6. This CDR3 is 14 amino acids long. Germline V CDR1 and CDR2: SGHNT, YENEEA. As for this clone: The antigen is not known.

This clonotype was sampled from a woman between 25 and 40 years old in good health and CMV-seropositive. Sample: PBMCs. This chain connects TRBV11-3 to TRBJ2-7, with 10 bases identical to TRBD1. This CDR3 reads CASSRGTGDHEQYF. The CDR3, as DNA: TGTGCCAGCAGCCGAGGGACAGGGGACCACGAGCAGTACTTC.